This T cell receptor (beta chain) came from a study of cytomegalovirus exposure and HLA in healthy donors (dated by TCRdb to 2015 to 2018). Context from the whole study: An earlier analysis of some 500 of the donors reported 250 to 300 Gb of sequence data and 100 million to 140 million unique TCR beta sequences from some 180 million T cells. An early release that covered 640 HLA-typed donors contained approximately 300 gigabases of sequencing data and roughly 84 million unique TCR sequences. The genetic ancestry cluster associated with self-reported Caucasian donors included 80% to 90% of the 398 genotyped donors. The study aimed to test whether cataloging public T cell receptors could reveal signatures of past pathogen exposure. Using immunosequencing, the study profiled T cell repertoires from roughly 650 subjects and related those repertoires to cytomegalovirus serostatus. In addition to the first cohort of 666 subjects, a separate validation cohort of about 120 different subjects was used. To predict cytomegalovirus infection status, the study brought together high-throughput TCR immunosequencing, statistical association of individual TCRs with disease status, and machine learning. A later analysis re-analyzed previously published TCR beta repertoires from roughly 690 donors and added high-resolution HLA genotyping to study TCR occurrence patterns. In the later analysis, no new phenotypic data were used to find candidate immune exposures; instead, reliance was placed on TCR beta sequences and their occurrence across donors. To decide whether each TCR beta V gene segment behaved as functional or pseudogenic, an earlier analysis of some 600 of the donors relied on high-throughput TCR beta sequencing. Donor age, sex, ethnicity and CMV serostatus were compiled together with the repertoire data. A later genetic analysis used genome-wide SNP genotypes for about 55% of the 666 donors, treating that subset as a discovery cohort. Every repertoire in the discovery cohort had been generated on one and the same sequencing platform. Both class I and class II loci were covered by HLA typing, at four-digit resolution. Typing coverage varied by locus: roughly 629-630 donors for A, B, C, DRB1 and DQB1; approximately 500 for DQA1; around 570 for DPA1; 450 to 480 for DPB1. About five DR-DQ haplotypes were treated as single units for association and clustering because of strong linkage in the cohort. On average, 235,054 unique TCR beta nucleotide sequences were sequenced per donor among 350 to 400 genotyped donors of the cohort, with 15% to 20% of those sequences being non-productive. Broader findings and caveats from the paper: According to the authors, the approach could potentially be generalized to other disease states and immunological phenotypes. Several of the top co-occurrence clusters appeared to be linked to parvovirus B19, influenza, CMV and Epstein-Barr virus, according to a later analysis. Specific HLA alleles were associated with 15,000 to 20,000 TCR beta sequences at a false discovery rate of 0.05 in a later analysis. A cluster of highly shared sequence variants was judged likely to be a technical artifact of the sequencing pipeline. Seventeen rarely observed V segments, including chromosome 9 orphons, were excluded from the earlier analysis of about 610 of the donors because counts were too low. The only immune exposure information available for the cohort was CMV serostatus. Across donors, most TCR sequences were observed very rarely, whereas some public TCRs were present in many individuals. Compared with equally common non-associated chains, HLA-associated TCR beta chains in a later analysis were more clonally expanded and had lower generation probabilities. HLA typing was unavailable for some donors at each locus, so association tests used only the typed subset. A total of 164 TCR beta chains were listed by the study as associated with cytomegalovirus. An association between a missense DCLRE1C variant and V-gene and J-gene trimming of TCR beta chains was found in a later genetic analysis and replicated in an independent cohort. A later analysis found that most CMV-associated TCR beta chains appeared HLA-restricted, with HLA associations seemingly driven largely by CMV exposure. An earlier analysis of approximately 500 of the donors showed that most TCR beta V segments appeared in productive rearrangements either about 87% or about 30% of the time, which broadly matched IMGT annotations. In a later analysis, the rate of TCR association differed among HLA loci, with DRB1 alleles having the most associated TCRs and HLA-C alleles having the fewest. A further reported finding was that TCR beta sequences accurately predicted the HLA-A and HLA-B alleles for most subjects in the first cohort. Some IMGT-functional V segments, including TRBV6-2 and TRBV6-3, could not be told apart with the 87-base-pair reads, so those segments were excluded. In vitro tests confirmed that a few of the cytomegalovirus-associated TCR beta chains recognize cytomegalovirus antigens. Correlated functional status among segregating V segments might be attributable to linkage disequilibrium, but an unknown experimental factor could not be ruled out. According to a later genetic analysis, donors in an Asian-associated ancestry cluster had fewer N-insertions in productive TCRs than the roughly 670-donor mean. In both the original and validation cohorts, the classifier was reported to diagnose cytomegalovirus status with high specificity and sensitivity. Only TCR beta chains were sequenced in this cohort, and the absence of alpha or paired-chain data limited detectable features. Sequencing depth was assumed to be roughly uniform across donors in the presence/absence analyses, though that assumption may not hold. Strong co-occurrence of HLA alleles, especially DR and DQ, made assigning TCR associations to individual alleles difficult.

Inclusive of the bounding cysteine and phenylalanine, the CDR3 is 14 residues long. Only CDR3 DNA is held: 42 bases, read in frame from base 1. CDR1 and CDR2 are read off the germline V gene as KGHSH and LQKENI. V is clipped by 2 bases and J by 8 bases, and the sequence between their germline boundaries is 10 bases long. With regard to this clone: This receptor's antigen is unknown.

The library was built by means of the immunoSEQ multiplex PCR assay. The multiplex PCR relied on a mix of 60 forward primers for TCR Vbeta segments and 13 reverse primers for TCR Jbeta segments. Amplification of the CDR3 region of rearranged TCR beta genes was performed with a multiplex PCR assay on genomic DNA. The Illumina HiSeq System was used to sequence the amplified TCR beta libraries as 87-base-pair reads. Regarding the original processing steps: A later analysis counted around 72 million unique TCR beta chains across the 666 repertoires, and 10 million to 11 million of these chains were shared by at least two donors. Raw reads were error-corrected and collapsed into unique sequences with a nearest-neighbor algorithm that merged closely related sequences to remove PCR and sequencing errors. CDR3 sequences were aligned to IMGT reference sequences to assign V, D and J gene segments. Each retained sequence needed at least a six-nucleotide match to both a V gene segment and a J gene segment. A rearrangement counted as productive if the CDR3 had no stop codons and remained in frame with V and J, and every other rearrangement counted as non-productive. CDR3 was defined by IMGT convention, running from the second conserved V-encoded cysteine to the conserved J-encoded phenylalanine. In an earlier analysis of just under 600 of the donors, sequences lacking an unambiguous match to a single V gene segment were excluded. An earlier analysis of fewer than 650 of the donors classified V segments as functional when productive rearrangements were above 56.7% and as segregating when the standard deviation between donors was above 5%. A statistical classification framework was built to diagnose cytomegalovirus status from the catalog of TCR beta chain sequences. V and J gene assignment, in a later analysis, came from comparing TCR nucleotide sequences with IMGT/GENE-DB human TR gene sequences. Using the TCRdist pipeline, a later analysis assigned CDR3 sequences along with most-parsimonious VDJ recombination scenarios. A later analysis defined each TCR beta chain by its CDR3 amino acid sequence plus V-gene family, and excluded reads lacking a unique V-gene family. As a way to deal with suspected cross-contamination and a sequencing artifact, a later analysis dropped under 600 nucleotide sequences that were highly shared and had low generation probability. In a later analysis, a clonal expansion index for each public chain was calculated from normalized within-repertoire ranks of inferred template counts. A later analysis computed generation probabilities with a VDJ recombination model fitted to out-of-frame rearrangements, and checked the results against IGoR. In a later analysis, TCR-TCR, TCR-HLA and TCR-CMV co-occurrence was scored with hypergeometric tests, and a repertoire-size bias correction was applied to TCR pairs. To estimate false discovery rates, a later analysis permuted the HLA or CMV assignments 20 times. A later analysis grouped co-occurring TCRs with DBSCAN, adding TCRdist sequence similarity when clustering within HLA-allele-positive subsets. Co-occurrence clustering excluded repertoires with fewer than 30,000 or more than 120,000 public chains, plus five with anomalous nucleotide sharing. As stored in TCRdb, this immuneACCESS dataset retains in-frame rearrangements with V and J assigned. A fraction of the clones does not appear; measured against another copy, unresolved V genes explain less than half of the discrepancy, and the remainder lacks a known reason. From that table come the V and J calls and clone size; the DNA was used to work out D and trimming. This sample's table contains 56,000 or so clones. The ten biggest clones cover roughly 25% of the sample.

The cohort consisted of approximately 670 healthy bone marrow donors. At the time of sampling, every cohort member was nominally healthy, though immune exposures that went unrecorded were likely present. The donor tested CMV seropositive and was one of the 289 seropositive cohort members. Every donor gave a peripheral blood sample, and the peripheral blood mononuclear cells from that sample were used for TCR beta sequencing. Genomic DNA was extracted from the blood cell samples with the Qiagen DNeasy Blood Extraction Kit. This clonotype originated in a man aged 40-55 years in good health and CMV-seropositive. The chain uses TRBV18 and TRBJ1-6; no D segment can be confidently identified. The sequencing input was PBMCs. The CDR3 in this case is CASSPTGEDSPLHF. The bases read TGTGCCAGCTCACCAACTGGGGAGGATTCACCCCTCCACTTT.